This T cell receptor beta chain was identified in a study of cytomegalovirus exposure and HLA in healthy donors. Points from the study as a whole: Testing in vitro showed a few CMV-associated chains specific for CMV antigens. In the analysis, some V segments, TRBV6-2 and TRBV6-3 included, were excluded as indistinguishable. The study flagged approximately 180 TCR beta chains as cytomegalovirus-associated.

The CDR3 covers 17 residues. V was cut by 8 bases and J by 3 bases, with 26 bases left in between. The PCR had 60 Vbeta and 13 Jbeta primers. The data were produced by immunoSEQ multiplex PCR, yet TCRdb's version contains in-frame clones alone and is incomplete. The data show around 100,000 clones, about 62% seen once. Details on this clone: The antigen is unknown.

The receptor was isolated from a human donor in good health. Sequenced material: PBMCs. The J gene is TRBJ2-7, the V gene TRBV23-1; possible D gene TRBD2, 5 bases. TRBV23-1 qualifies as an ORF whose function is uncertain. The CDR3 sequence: CASPWKHPKDSVYEQYF. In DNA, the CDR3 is TGCGCCAGCCCTTGGAAACACCCGAAAGATAGCGTCTACGAGCAGTACTTC.